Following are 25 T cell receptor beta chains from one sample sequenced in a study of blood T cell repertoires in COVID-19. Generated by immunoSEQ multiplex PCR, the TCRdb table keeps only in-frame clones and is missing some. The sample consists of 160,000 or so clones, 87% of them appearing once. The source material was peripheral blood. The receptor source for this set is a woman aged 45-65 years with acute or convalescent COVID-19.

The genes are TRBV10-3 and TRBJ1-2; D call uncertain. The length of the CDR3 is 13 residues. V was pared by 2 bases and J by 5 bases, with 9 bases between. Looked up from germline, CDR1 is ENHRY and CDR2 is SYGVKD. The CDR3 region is CAISEEGRYGYTF. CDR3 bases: TGTGCCATCAGTGAGGAGGGCAGATATGGCTACACCTTC.

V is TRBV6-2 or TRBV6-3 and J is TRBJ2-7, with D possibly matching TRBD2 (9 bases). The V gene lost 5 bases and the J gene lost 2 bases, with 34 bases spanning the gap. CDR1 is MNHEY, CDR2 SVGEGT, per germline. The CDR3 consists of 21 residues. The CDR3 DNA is TGTGCCAGCAGTCCCGGGACAGGAAGCCCTGCGGGTGCGGGAGGGCCCTACGAGCAGTACTTC. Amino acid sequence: CASSPGTGSPAGAGGPYEQYF.

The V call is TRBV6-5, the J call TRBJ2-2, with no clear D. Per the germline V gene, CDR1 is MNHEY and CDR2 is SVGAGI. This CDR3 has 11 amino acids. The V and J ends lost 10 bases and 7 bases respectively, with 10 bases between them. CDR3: CAMLVVGELFF. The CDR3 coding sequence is TGTGCCATGCTAGTGGTCGGGGAGCTGTTTTTT.

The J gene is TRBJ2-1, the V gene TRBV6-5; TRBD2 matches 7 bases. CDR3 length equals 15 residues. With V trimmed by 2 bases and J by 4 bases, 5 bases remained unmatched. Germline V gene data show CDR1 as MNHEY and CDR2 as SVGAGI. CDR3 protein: CASSYALAEYNEQFF. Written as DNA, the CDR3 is TGTGCCAGCAGTTACGCTCTAGCGGAATACAATGAGCAGTTCTTC.

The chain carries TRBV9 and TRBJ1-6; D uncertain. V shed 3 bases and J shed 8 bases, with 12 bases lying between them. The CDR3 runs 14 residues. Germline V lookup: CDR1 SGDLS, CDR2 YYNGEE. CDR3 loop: CASSAEVAHSPLHF. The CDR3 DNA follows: TGTGCCAGCAGCGCCGAGGTGGCCCATTCACCCCTCCACTTT.

CDR3 protein: CAWTPKWGLAGSSYNEQFF. CDR3 nucleotides: TGTGCCTGGACTCCTAAATGGGGTTTAGCGGGGAGCTCCTACAATGAGCAGTTCTTC. This chain uses TRBV30 with TRBJ2-1, with TRBD2 matching 8 bases. CDR1 is GTSNPN and CDR2 is SVGIG in the germline V gene (reference sequence). The V segment lost 4 bases and the J segment 0 bases; nucleotides outside the gene matches: 17. This CDR3 spans 19 amino acids.

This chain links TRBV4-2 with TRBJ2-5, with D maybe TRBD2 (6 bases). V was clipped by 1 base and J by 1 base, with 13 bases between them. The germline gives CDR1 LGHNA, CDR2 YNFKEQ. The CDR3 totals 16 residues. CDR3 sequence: CASSQVGRTTQETQYF. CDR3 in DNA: TGTGCCAGCAGCCAAGTAGGACGGACTACCCAAGAGACCCAGTACTTC.

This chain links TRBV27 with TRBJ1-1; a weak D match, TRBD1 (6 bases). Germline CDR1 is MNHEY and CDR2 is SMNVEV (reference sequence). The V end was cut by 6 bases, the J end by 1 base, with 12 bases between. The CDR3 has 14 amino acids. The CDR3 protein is CASRTGLGNTEAFF. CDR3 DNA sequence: TGTGCCAGCAGAACAGGGTTGGGGAACACTGAAGCTTTCTTT.

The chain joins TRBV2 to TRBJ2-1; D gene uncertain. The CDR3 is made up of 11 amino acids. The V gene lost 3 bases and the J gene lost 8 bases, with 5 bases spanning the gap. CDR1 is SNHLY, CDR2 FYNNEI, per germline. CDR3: CASSDGYEQFF. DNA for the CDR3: TGTGCCAGCAGTGACGGGTATGAGCAGTTCTTC.

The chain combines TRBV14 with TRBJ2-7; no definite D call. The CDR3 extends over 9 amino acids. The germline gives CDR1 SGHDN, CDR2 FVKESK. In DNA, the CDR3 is TGTGGCTCGGTCTACGAGCAGTACTTC. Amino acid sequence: CGSVYEQYF.

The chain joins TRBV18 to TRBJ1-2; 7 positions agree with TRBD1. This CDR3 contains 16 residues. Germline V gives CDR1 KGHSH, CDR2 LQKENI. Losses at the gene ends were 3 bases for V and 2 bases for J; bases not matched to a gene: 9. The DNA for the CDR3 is TGTGCCAGCTCACCGAAAAACGGACAGGTCAACTATGGCTACACCTTC. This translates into CASSPKNGQVNYGYTF.

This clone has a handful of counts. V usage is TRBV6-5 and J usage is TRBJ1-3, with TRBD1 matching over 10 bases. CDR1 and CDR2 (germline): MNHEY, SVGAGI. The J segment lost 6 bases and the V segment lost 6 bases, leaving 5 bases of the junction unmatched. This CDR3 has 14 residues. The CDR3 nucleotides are TGTGCCAGCAGCCCGGACAGGGGGGTAAACACCATATATTTT. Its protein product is CASSPDRGVNTIYF.

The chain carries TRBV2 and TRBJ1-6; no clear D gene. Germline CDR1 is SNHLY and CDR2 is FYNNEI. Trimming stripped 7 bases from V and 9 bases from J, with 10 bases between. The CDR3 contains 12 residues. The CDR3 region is CASKSEASPLHF. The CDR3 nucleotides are TGTGCCAGCAAATCGGAGGCTTCACCCCTCCACTTT.

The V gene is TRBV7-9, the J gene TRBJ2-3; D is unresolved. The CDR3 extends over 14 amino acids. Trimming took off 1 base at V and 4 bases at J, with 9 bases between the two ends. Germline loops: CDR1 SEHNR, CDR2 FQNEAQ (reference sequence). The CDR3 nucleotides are TGTGCCAGCAGCTTAGACCCCGCGGCAGATACGCAGTATTTT. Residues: CASSLDPAADTQYF.

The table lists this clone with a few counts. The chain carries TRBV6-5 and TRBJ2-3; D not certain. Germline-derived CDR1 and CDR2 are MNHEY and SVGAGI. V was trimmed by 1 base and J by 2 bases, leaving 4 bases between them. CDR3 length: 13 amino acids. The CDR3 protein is CASSYLHTDTQYF. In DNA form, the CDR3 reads TGTGCCAGCAGTTACTTACACACAGATACGCAGTATTTT.

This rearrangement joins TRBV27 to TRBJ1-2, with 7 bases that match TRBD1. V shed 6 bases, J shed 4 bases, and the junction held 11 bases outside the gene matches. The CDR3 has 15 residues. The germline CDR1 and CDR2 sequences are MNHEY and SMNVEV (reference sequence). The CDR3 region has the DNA TGTGCCAGCAGAAAATCTGGACAGGCGACCTATGGCTACACCTTC. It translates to CASRKSGQATYGYTF.

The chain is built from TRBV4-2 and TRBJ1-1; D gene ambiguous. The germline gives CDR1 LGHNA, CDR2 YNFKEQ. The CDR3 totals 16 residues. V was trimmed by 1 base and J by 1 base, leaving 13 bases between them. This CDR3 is CASSQGTLLRNTEAFF. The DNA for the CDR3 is TGTGCCAGCAGCCAAGGGACTCTCCTAAGGAACACTGAAGCTTTCTTT.

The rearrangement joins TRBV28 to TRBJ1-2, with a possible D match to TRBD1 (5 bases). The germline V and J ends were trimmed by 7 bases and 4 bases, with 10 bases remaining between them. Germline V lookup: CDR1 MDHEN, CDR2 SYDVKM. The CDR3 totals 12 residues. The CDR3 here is CASTPGGYGYTF. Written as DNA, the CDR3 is TGTGCCAGCACCCCGGGGGGCTATGGCTACACCTTC.

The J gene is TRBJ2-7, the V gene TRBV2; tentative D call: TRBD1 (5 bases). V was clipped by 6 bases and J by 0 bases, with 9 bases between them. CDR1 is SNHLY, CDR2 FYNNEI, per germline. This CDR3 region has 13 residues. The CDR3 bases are TGTGCCAGCAGACTTACAGGCTCCTACGAGCAGTACTTC. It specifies CASRLTGSYEQYF.

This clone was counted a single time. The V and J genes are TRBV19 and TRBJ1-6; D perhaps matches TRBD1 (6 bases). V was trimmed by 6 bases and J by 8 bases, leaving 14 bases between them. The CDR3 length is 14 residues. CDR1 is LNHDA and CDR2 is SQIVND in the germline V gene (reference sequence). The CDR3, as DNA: TGTGCCAGTAGCCCATACAGGGCCGATTCACCCCTCCACTTT. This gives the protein CASSPYRADSPLHF.

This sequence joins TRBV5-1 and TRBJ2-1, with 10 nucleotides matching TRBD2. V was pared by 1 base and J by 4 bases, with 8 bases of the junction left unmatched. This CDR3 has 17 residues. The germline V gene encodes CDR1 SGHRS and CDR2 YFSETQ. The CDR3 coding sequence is TGCGCCAGCAGCTTGAGGTTAGCGGGAGGCCGATACAATGAGCAGTTCTTC. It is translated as CASSLRLAGGRYNEQFF.

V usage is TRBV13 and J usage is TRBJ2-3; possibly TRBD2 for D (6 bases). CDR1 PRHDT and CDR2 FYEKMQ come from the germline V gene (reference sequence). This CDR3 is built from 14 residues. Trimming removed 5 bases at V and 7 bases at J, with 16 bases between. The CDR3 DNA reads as TGTGCCAGCAGCCCGGAGGGGCGGGCACATACGCAGTATTTT. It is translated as CASSPEGRAHTQYF. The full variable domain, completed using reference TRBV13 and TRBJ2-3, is AAGVIQSPRHLIKEKRETATLKCYPIPRHDTVYWYQQGPGQDPQFLISFYEKMQSDKGSIPDRFSAQQFSDYHSELNMSSLELGDSALYFCASSPEGRAHTQYFGPGTRLTVL.

The CDR3 loop is CASSYQDRATYEQYF. Here the CDR3 DNA reads TGTGCCAGCAGTTACCAGGACAGGGCCACCTACGAGCAGTACTTC. The chain carries TRBV6-6 and TRBJ2-7, with TRBD1 identical over 8 bases. Germline V gene data show CDR1 as MNHNY and CDR2 as SVGAGI (reference sequence). V lost 2 bases and J lost 2; bases outside the gene matches: 5. The CDR3 runs 15 residues.

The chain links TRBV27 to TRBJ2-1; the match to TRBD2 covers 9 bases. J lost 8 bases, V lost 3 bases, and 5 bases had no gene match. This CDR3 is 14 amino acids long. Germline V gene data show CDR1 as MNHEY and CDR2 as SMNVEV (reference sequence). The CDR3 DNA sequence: TGTGCCAGCAGTTTTGGGACTAGCATATATGAGCAGTTCTTC. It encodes CASSFGTSIYEQFF.

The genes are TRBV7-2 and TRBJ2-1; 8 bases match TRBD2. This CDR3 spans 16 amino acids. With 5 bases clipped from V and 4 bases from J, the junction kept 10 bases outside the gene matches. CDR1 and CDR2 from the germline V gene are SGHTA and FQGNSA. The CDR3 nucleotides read TGTGCCAGCAGCCCCGGGGGGGGCAATGGATACAATGAGCAGTTCTTC. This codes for CASSPGGGNGYNEQFF.